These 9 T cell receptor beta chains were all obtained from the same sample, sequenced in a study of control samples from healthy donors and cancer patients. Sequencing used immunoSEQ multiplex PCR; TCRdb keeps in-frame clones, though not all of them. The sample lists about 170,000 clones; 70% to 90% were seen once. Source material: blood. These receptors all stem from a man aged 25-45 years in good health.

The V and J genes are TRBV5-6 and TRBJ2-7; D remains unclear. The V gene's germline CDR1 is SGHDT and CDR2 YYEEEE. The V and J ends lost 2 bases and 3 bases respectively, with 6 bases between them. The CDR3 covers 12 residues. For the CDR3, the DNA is TGTGCCAGCAGCTTAAACGTCTACGAGCAGTACTTC. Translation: CASSLNVYEQYF.

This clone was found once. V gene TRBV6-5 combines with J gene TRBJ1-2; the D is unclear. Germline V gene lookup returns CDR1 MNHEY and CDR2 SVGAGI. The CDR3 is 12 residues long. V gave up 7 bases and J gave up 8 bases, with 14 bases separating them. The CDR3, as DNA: TGTGCCAGCACTACGTCACTGGAAGGCTACACCTTC. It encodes CASTTSLEGYTF.

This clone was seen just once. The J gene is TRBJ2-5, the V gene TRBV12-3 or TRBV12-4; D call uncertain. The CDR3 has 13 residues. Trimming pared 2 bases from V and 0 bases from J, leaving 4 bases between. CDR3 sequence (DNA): TGTGCCAGCAGTTTATCCTACCAAGAGACCCAGTACTTC. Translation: CASSLSYQETQYF.

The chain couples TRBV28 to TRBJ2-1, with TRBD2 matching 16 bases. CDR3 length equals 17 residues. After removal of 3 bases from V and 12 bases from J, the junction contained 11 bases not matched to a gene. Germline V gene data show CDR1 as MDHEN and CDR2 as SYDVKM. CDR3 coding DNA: TGTGCCAGCAGTTTGACATTAGGGACTAGCGGGAGGGCCAGGCAGTTCTTC. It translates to CASSLTLGTSGRARQFF.

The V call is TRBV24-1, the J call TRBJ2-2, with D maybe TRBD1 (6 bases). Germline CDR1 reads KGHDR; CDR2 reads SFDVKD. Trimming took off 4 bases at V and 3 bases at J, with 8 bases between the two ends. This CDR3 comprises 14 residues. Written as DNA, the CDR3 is TGTGCCACCAGTGACAGGGGCTACACCGGGGAGCTGTTTTTT. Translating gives CATSDRGYTGELFF.

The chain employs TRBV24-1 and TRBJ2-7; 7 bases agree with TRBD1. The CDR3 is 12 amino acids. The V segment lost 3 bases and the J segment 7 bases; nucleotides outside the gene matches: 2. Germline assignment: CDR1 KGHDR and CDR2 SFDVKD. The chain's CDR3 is CATSDTGEEQYF. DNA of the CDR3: TGTGCCACCAGTGATACAGGGGAAGAGCAGTACTTC.

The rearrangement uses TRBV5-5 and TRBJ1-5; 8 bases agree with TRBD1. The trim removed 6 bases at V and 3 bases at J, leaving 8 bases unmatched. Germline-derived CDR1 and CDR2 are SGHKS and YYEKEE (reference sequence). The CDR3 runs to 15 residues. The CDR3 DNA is TGTGCCAGCACCCTTTCGGGACAGGACAATCAGCCCCAGCATTTT. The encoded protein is CASTLSGQDNQPQHF.

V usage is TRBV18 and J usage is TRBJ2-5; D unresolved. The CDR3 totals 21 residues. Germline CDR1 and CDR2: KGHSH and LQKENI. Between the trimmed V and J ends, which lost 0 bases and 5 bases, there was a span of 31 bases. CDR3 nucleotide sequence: TGTGCCAGCTCACCACCTTTGGGTCTTGCGGAGACACCGCTCCCCATGGAGACCCAGTACTTC. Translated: CASSPPLGLAETPLPMETQYF.

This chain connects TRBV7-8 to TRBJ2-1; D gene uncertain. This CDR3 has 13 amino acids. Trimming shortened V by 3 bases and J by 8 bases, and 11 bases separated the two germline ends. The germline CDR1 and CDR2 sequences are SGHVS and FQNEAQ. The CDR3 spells CASSFGRFYEQFF. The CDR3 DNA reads TGTGCCAGCAGCTTCGGTAGGTTTTATGAGCAGTTCTTC.